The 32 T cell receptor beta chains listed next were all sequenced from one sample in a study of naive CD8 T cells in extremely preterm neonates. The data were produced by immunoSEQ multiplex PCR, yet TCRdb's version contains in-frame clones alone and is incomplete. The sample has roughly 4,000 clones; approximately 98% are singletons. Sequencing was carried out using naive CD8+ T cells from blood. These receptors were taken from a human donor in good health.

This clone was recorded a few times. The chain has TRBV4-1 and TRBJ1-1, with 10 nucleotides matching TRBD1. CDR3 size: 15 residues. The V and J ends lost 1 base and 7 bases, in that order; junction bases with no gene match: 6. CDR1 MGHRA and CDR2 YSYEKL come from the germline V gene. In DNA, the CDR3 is TGCGCCAGCAGCCAAGCCCCGGGACAGGGGATTGAAGCTTTCTTT. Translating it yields CASSQAPGQGIEAFF.

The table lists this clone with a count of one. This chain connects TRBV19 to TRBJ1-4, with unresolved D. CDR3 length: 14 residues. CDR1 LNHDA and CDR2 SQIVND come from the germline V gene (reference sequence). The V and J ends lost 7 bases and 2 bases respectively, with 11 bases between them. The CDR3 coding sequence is TGTGCCAGTACGGAGAGTGGGACTAATGAAAAACTGTTTTTT. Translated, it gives CASTESGTNEKLFF.

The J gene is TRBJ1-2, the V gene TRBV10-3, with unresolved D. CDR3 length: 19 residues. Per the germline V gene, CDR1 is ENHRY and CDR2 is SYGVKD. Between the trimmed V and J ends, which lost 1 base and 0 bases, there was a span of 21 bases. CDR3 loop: CAISEWLGPLGSTNYGYTF. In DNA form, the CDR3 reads TGTGCCATCAGTGAGTGGCTCGGTCCGCTGGGGAGCACTAACTATGGCTACACCTTC.

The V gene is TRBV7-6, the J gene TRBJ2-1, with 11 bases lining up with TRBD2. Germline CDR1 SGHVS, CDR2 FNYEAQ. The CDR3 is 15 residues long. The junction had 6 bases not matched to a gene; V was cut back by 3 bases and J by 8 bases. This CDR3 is CASSFASGGMDEQFF. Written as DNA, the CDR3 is TGTGCCAGCAGCTTCGCTAGCGGGGGGATGGATGAGCAGTTCTTC.

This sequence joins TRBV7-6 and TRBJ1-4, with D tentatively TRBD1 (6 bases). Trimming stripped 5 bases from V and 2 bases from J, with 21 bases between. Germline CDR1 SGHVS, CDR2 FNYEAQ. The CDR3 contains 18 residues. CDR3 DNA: TGTGCCAGCAGCCCGCTGGGGGCCAACGGGCCCACTAATGAAAAACTGTTTTTT. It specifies CASSPLGANGPTNEKLFF.

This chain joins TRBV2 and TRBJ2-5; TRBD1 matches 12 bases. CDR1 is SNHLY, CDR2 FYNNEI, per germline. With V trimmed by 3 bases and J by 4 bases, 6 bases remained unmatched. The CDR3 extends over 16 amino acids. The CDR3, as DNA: TGTGCCAGCAGTGACCCCGGGACAGGGGGCCGAGAGACCCAGTACTTC. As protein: CASSDPGTGGRETQYF.

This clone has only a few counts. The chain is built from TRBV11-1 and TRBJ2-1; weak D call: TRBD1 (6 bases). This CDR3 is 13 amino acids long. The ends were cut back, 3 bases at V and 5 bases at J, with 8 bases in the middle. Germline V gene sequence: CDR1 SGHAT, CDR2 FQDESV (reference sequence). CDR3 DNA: TGTGCCAGCAGCTTCGGGACAAACAATGAGCAGTTCTTC. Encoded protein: CASSFGTNNEQFF.

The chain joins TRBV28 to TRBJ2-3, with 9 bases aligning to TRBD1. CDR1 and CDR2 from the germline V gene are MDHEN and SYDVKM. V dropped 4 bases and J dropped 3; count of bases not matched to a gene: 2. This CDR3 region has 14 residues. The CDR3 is CASSWDRETDTQYF. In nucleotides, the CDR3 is TGTGCCAGCAGTTGGGACAGGGAAACAGATACGCAGTATTTT.

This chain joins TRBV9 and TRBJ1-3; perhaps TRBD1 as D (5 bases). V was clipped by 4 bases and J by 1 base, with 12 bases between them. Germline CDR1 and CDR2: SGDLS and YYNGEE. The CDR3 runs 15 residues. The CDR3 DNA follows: TGTGCCAGCAGCCCCCCCAGGGCGTCTGGAAACACCATATATTTT. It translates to CASSPPRASGNTIYF. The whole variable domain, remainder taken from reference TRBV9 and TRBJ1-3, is DSGVTQTPKHLITATGQRVTLRCSPRSGDLSVYWYQQSLDQGLQFLIQYYNGEERAKGNILERFSAQQFPDLHSELNLSSLELGDSALYFCASSPPRASGNTIYFGEGSWLTVV.

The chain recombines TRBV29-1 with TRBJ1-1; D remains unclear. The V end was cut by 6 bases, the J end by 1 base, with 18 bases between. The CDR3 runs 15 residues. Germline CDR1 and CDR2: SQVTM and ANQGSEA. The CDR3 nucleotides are TGCAGCGTAAATCTGGGCGCAGTCGGGAACACTGAAGCTTTCTTT. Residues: CSVNLGAVGNTEAFF. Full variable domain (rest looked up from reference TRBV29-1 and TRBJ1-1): SAVISQKPSRDICQRGTSLTIQCQVDSQVTMMFWYRQQPGQSLTLIATANQGSEATYESGFVIDKFPISRPNLTFSTLTVSNMSPEDSSIYLCSVNLGAVGNTEAFFGQGTRLTVV.

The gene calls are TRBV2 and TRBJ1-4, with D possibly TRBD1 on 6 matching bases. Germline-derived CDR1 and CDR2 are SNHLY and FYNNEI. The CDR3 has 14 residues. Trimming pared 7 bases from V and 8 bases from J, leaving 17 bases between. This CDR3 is CASKFRGGREKLFF. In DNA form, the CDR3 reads TGTGCCAGCAAATTCAGGGGCGGGAGGGAAAAACTGTTTTTT.

This CDR3 reads CASSSGLARDTQYF. In nucleotides, the CDR3 is TGTGCCAGCAGCTCCGGTCTAGCACGAGATACGCAGTATTTT. The chain carries TRBV7-9 and TRBJ2-3; D may be TRBD2 (5 bases). Germline values: CDR1 SEHNR, CDR2 FQNEAQ (reference sequence). V gave up 4 bases and J gave up 5 bases, with 13 bases separating them. The CDR3 has 14 residues.

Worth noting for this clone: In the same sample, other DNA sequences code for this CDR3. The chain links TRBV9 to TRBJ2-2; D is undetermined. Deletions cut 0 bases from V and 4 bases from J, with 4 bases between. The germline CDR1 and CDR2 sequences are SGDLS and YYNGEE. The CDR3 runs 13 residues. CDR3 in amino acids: CASSVGGTGELFF. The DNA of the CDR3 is TGTGCCAGCAGCGTAGGAGGCACCGGGGAGCTGTTTTTT.

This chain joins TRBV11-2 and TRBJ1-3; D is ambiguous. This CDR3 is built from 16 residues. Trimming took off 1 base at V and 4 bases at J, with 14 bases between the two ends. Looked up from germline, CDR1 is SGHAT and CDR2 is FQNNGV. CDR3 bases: TGTGCCAGCAGCTTAGGCGGATCCGGAGGAGGAAACACCATATATTTT. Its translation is CASSLGGSGGGNTIYF. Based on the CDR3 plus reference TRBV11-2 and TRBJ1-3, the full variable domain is EAGVAQSPRYKIIEKRQSVAFWCNPISGHATLYWYQQILGQGPKLLIQFQNNGVVDDSQLPKDRFSAERLKGVDSTLKIQPAKLEDSAVYLCASSLGGSGGGNTIYFGEGSWLTVV.

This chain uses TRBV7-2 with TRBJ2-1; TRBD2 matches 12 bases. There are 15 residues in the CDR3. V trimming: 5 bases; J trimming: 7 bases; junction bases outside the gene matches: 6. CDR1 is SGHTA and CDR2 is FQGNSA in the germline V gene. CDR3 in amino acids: CASSIWTSGTNEQFF. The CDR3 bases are TGTGCCAGCAGCATCTGGACTAGCGGGACGAATGAGCAGTTCTTC.

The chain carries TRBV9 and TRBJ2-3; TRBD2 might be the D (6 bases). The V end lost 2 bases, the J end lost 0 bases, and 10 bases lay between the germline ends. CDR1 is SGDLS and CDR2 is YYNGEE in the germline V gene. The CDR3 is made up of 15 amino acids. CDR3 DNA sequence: TGTGCCAGCAGCGTCACCGGGGGAAGCACAGATACGCAGTATTTT. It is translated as CASSVTGGSTDTQYF.

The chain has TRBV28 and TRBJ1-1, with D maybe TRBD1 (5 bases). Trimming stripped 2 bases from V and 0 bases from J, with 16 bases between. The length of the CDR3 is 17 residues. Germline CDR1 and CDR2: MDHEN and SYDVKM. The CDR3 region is CASSLIPLTVLNTEAFF. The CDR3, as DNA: TGTGCCAGCAGTTTAATCCCCCTGACAGTGCTGAACACTGAAGCTTTCTTT.

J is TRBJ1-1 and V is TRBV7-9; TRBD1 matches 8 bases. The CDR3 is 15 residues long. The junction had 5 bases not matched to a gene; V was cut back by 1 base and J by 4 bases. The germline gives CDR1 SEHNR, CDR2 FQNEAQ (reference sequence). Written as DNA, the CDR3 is TGTGCCAGCAGCTTAGGGACAGGGTTTGGCACTGAAGCTTTCTTT. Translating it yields CASSLGTGFGTEAFF. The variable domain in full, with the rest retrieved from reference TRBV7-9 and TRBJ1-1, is DTGVSQNPRHKITKRGQNVTFRCDPISEHNRLYWYRQTLGQGPEFLTYFQNEAQLEKSRLLSDRFSAERPKGSFSTLEIQRTEQGDSAMYLCASSLGTGFGTEAFFGQGTRLTVV.

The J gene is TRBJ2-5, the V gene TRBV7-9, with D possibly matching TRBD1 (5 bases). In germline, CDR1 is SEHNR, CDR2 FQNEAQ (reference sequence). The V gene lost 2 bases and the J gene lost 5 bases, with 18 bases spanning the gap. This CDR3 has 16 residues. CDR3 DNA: TGTGCCAGCAGCTTAATAGGGGCAGGTGGTTCTGAGACCCAGTACTTC. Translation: CASSLIGAGGSETQYF.

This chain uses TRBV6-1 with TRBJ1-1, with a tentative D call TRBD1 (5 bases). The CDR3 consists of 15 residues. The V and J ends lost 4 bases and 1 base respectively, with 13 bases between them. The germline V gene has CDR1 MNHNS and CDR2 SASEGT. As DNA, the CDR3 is TGTGCCAGCAGTGCCCGACAGCTATCGAACACTGAAGCTTTCTTT. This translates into CASSARQLSNTEAFF.

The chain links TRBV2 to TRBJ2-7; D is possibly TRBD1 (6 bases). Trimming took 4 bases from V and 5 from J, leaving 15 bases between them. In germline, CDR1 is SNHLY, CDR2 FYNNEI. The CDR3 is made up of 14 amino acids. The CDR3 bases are TGTGCCAGCAGTGGAAACAGGGCCATACACGAGCAGTACGTC. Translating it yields CASSGNRAIHEQYV.

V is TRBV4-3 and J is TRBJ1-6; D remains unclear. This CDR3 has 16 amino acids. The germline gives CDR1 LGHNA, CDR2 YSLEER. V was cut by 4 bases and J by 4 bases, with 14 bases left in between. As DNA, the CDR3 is TGCGCCAGCAGCCCAAATTATGGAGGTTATAATTCACCCCTCCACTTT. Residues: CASSPNYGGYNSPLHF.

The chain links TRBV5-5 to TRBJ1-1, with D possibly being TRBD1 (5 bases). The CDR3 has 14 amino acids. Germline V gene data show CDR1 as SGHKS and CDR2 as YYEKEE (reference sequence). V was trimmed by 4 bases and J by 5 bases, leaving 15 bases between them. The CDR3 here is CASSVWSGGTEAFF. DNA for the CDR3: TGTGCCAGCAGCGTCTGGTCGGGGGGGACTGAAGCTTTCTTT. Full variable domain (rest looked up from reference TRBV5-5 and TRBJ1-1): DAGVTQSPTHLIKTRGQQVTLRCSPISGHKSVSWYQQVLGQGPQFIFQYYEKEERGRGNFPDRFSARQFPNYSSELNVNALLLGDSALYLCASSVWSGGTEAFFGQGTRLTVV.

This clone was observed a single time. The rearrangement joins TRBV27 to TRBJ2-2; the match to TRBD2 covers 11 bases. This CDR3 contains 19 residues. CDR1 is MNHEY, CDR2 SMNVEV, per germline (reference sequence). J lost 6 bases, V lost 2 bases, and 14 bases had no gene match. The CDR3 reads CASSLISGGAIGKAGELFF. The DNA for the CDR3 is TGTGCCAGCAGTTTAATTAGCGGGGGGGCTATCGGAAAGGCCGGGGAGCTGTTTTTT.

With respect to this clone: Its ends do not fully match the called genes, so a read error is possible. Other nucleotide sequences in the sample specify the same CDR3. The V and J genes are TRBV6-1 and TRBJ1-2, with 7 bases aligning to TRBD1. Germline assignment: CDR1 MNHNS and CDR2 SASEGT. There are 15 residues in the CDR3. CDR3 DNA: TGTGCCAGTAGTGAAATGGCAGGGGGAAGGTATGGCTACACCTTC. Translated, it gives CASSEMAGGRYGYTF.

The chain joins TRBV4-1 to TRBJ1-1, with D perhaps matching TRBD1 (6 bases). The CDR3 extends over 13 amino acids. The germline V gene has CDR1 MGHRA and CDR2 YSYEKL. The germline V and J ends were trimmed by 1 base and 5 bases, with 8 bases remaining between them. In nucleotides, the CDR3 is TGCGCCAGCAGCCAAGTAACAGGGACTGAAGCTTTCTTT. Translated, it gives CASSQVTGTEAFF.

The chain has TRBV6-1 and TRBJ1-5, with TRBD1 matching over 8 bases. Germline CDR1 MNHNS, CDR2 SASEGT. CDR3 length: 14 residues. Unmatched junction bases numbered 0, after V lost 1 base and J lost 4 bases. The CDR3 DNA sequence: TGTGCCAGCAGTGAAGGGACAGGGAATCAGCCCCAGCATTTT. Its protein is CASSEGTGNQPQHF.

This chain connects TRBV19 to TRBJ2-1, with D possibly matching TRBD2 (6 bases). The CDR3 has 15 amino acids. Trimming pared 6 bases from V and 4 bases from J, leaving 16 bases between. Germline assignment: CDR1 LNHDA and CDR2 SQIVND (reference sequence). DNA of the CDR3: TGTGCCAGTAGATTAGGGGACTCGAGATACAATGAGCAGTTCTTC. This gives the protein CASRLGDSRYNEQFF.

The CDR3 sequence is CASSIPPGPQHF. CDR3 coding DNA: TGTGCCAGCAGTATCCCTCCGGGACCCCAGCATTTT. The genes are TRBV28 and TRBJ1-5, with D uncertain. Germline-derived CDR1 and CDR2 are MDHEN and SYDVKM. The CDR3 is made up of 12 amino acids. Trimming stripped 5 bases from V and 10 bases from J, with 12 bases between.

The CDR3 reads CASSFSGWNEKLFF. DNA of the CDR3: TGTGCCAGCAGCTTCTCAGGGTGGAATGAAAAACTGTTTTTT. The chain links TRBV5-6 to TRBJ1-4; maybe TRBD1 (5 bases). V was trimmed by 2 bases and J by 5 bases, leaving 10 bases between them. This CDR3 has 14 residues. Germline V CDR1 and CDR2: SGHDT, YYEEEE.

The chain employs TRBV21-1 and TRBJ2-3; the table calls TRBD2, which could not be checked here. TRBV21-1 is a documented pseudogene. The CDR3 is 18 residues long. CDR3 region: CASSKLGGILKMGDTQYF. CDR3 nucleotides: TGTGCCAGCAGCAAATTGGGGGGGATTTTAAAAATGGGGGATACGCAGTATTTT.

CDR3 DNA: TGTGCCAGCAGGAAACGGGACAGCTTTTATGGCTACACCTTC. It codes for CASRKRDSFYGYTF. This chain links TRBV2 with TRBJ1-2; 7 nucleotides line up with TRBD1. The V gene's germline CDR1 is SNHLY and CDR2 FYNNEI. The CDR3 is 14 residues long. V was clipped by 6 bases and J by 5 bases; unmatched bases: 9.